Listed below are T cell receptor beta chains from one sample, sequenced in a study of T cells in Graves' hyperthyroidism and ophthalmopathy. Each CDR3 protein gets one entry after TCRdb re-called the multiplex PCR reads with MiXCR. Among hundreds of thousands of distinct CDR3 sequences listed, approximately 15% were seen once. Input material: blood. Receptors were obtained from a man aged 18 to 29 with Graves' ophthalmopathy. Each CDR3 is given with its conserved first and last residue. Fields, in order: CDR3 length, V gene, J gene, D gene, CDR3 protein. D genes are given only for firm matches.

13	TRBV2	TRBJ2-3	NA	CASSEAWTDTQYF
15	TRBV6-1	TRBJ1-5	NA	CASSIQTGGNQPQHF
15	TRBV12-3/TRBV12-4	TRBJ2-7	TRBD2	CASRPSGGLFYEQYF
16	TRBV10-3	TRBJ1-5	NA	CAISESRVVSNQPQHF
10	TRBV29-1	TRBJ2-1	NA	CSVSWNEQFF
15	TRBV7-6	TRBJ2-3	NA	CASSPEGSSTDTQYF
14	TRBV20-1	TRBJ1-3	TRBD1	CSAETGPSGNTIYF
14	TRBV5-5	TRBJ2-3	NA	CASSSRISGDTQYF
18	TRBV10-3	TRBJ2-3	TRBD2	CAISEPLAGGPHPDTQYF
12	TRBV11-3	TRBJ1-5	NA	CASSGPNQPQHF
17	TRBV4-1	TRBJ2-1	NA	CASSQPVWGGTYNEQFF
15	TRBV2	TRBJ2-1	TRBD1	CASSRTGTGDYEQFF
13	TRBV5-5	TRBJ2-5	NA	CASSFGPGKTQYF
15	TRBV7-9	TRBJ2-7	TRBD1	CASSSGTGPSYEQYF
14	TRBV30	TRBJ2-7	NA	CAWVLQGGPYEQYF
13	TRBV30	TRBJ2-7	NA	CAWSTRGSYEQYF
13	TRBV25-1	TRBJ2-2	NA	CASSVRGPGELFF
14	TRBV10-3	TRBJ2-1	TRBD1	CAISNTGGYNEQFF
14	TRBV6-5	TRBJ2-2	NA	CASSWSRVSGELFF
14	TRBV13	TRBJ2-7	NA	CASSTGSSPYEQYF
13	TRBV20-1	TRBJ1-5	TRBD1	CSARTGEFQPQHF
17	TRBV15	TRBJ2-1	NA	CATSRALQTNSYNEQFF
14	TRBV12-5	TRBJ1-1	NA	CASGLGSVGAGAFF
15	TRBV20-1	TRBJ1-2	TRBD1	CSANPGQRDRYGYTF
15	TRBV10-3	TRBJ2-1	NA	CAISGWIGINNEQFF
16	TRBV4-1	TRBJ2-1	NA	CASSQGIKGPYNEQFF
14	TRBV12-3/TRBV12-4	TRBJ2-7	TRBD2	CASSPGLGNYEQYF